This T cell receptor (beta chain) is from a study of regulatory T cells in long-lasting Graves disease. Arm-PCR of CDR3 regions with iRepertoire HTBI primers generated TCR beta libraries. TCRdb redid the calling of the multiplex PCR reads with MiXCR, one entry per CDR3 protein. The sample includes hundreds of thousands of distinct CDR3 sequences, approximately 15% of them seen just once. The time point is: newly diagnosed GD, antithyroid drugs for less than 3 months. PBMC RNA was the source of the TCR library. The CDR3 extends over 13 amino acids. The V gene's germline CDR1 is WSHSY and CDR2 SAAADI. Trimming took 6 bases from V and 2 from J, leaving 10 bases between them. This clonotype was detected ten times or more. These same records also appear under a second study, on T cells in Graves' hyperthyroidism and ophthalmopathy.

Material: peripheral blood mononuclear cells (PBMCs), obtained at new diagnosis, from a patient treated with antithyroid drugs. The source is a man aged 40-55 years with Graves disease. The chain combines TRBV10-2 with TRBJ1-2, with unresolved D. The CDR3 here is CASSEVRNYGYTF. As DNA, the CDR3 is TGCGCCAGCAGCGAGGTCAGGAACTATGGCTACACCTTC.